Shown below are 20 T cell receptor beta chains from a single sample sequenced in a study of blood T cell repertoires in COVID-19. Repertoires were generated with immunoSEQ multiplex PCR, while TCRdb's copy carries only in-frame clones and drops some. The top ten clones hold roughly 9.9% of a sample with 300,000 to 350,000 clones, about nine tenths of them seen once. The sequencing sample was made of peripheral blood. Receptor source: a man younger than 45 with COVID-19, enrolled during active disease.

The rearrangement joins TRBV27 to TRBJ2-7; a possible D gene is TRBD1 (6 bases). Germline V gene sequence: CDR1 MNHEY, CDR2 SMNVEV (reference sequence). V lost 4 bases, J lost 0 bases, and 10 bases lay in between. This CDR3 is built from 14 residues. The CDR3 is CASSSGQFSYEQYF. CDR3 bases: TGTGCCAGCAGTTCCGGACAGTTCTCCTACGAGCAGTACTTC.

This sequence joins TRBV4-3 and TRBJ2-5, with 7 bases aligning to TRBD2. The V gene's germline CDR1 is LGHNA and CDR2 YSLEER. This CDR3 is built from 15 residues. V dropped 0 bases and J dropped 4; count of bases not matched to a gene: 5. The DNA of the CDR3 is TGCGCCAGCAGCCAAGAATGGGGGGGTGGAGAGACCCAGTACTTC. This encodes CASSQEWGGGETQYF.

The chain links TRBV4-1 to TRBJ2-1, with 8 positions matching TRBD1. Losses at the gene ends were 1 base for V and 7 bases for J; bases not matched to a gene: 12. CDR3 size: 17 residues. Germline V gene sequence: CDR1 MGHRA, CDR2 YSYEKL. For the CDR3, the DNA is TGCGCCAGCAGCCAAGGGCAGGGGGCGCGGAGAATTAATGAGCAGTTCTTC. Amino acids: CASSQGQGARRINEQFF.

The V gene is TRBV6-2 or TRBV6-3, the J gene TRBJ2-1, with D unresolved. The CDR3 runs 12 residues. V shed 6 bases and J shed 6 bases, with 9 bases lying between them. Germline V CDR1 and CDR2: MNHEY, SVGEGT. As DNA, the CDR3 is TGTGCCAGCAGCTTAATGGCCAATGAGCAGTTCTTC. Amino acids: CASSLMANEQFF.

V gene TRBV7-2 combines with J gene TRBJ2-7, with 9 bases matching TRBD2. J gave up 0 bases and V 5 bases, and 2 bases lay outside the gene matches. Germline CDR1 is SGHTA and CDR2 is FQGNSA. The CDR3 is made up of 14 amino acids. The CDR3 here is CASSPGLASYEQYF. CDR3 DNA: TGTGCCAGCAGCCCGGGACTAGCCTCCTACGAGCAGTACTTC.

This chain uses TRBV2 with TRBJ1-1; 8 positions agree with TRBD1. This CDR3 is 15 amino acids long. V was clipped by 8 bases and J by 4 bases; unmatched bases: 12. In germline, CDR1 is SNHLY, CDR2 FYNNEI. For the CDR3, the DNA is TGTGCCAGCCAGTCCCGGGGACAGGAGTCCACTGAAGCTTTCTTT. Translated, it gives CASQSRGQESTEAFF.

This sequence joins TRBV11-1 and TRBJ2-2, with D possibly TRBD1 on 6 matching bases. Trimming left V 3 bases short and J 3 bases short, with 14 bases between. The CDR3 length is 16 residues. The germline CDR1 and CDR2 sequences are SGHAT and FQDESV (reference sequence). CDR3 sequence: CASSFREQGDTGELFF. The CDR3 DNA is TGTGCCAGCAGCTTCCGGGAACAGGGCGACACCGGGGAGCTGTTTTTT.

V and J are TRBV30 and TRBJ1-6; TRBD1 agrees at 9 bases. CDR3 length: 17 amino acids. J lost 6 bases, V lost 0 bases, and 9 bases had no gene match. The germline V gene has CDR1 GTSNPN and CDR2 SVGIG (reference sequence). CDR3 sequence reads: CAWSVRTGALFNSPLHF. DNA for the CDR3: TGTGCCTGGAGTGTAAGGACAGGGGCATTGTTTAATTCACCCCTCCACTTT.

The chain carries TRBV27 and TRBJ1-2; 8 bases agree with TRBD1. Germline V gene data show CDR1 as MNHEY and CDR2 as SMNVEV (reference sequence). Trimming cost V 5 bases and J 8 bases; bases outside gene matches: 7. The CDR3 has 13 amino acids. CDR3 protein: CASSADRVGGYTF. The CDR3 DNA sequence: TGTGCCAGCAGTGCGGACAGGGTAGGCGGCTACACCTTC.

This chain uses TRBV24-1 with TRBJ1-2; maybe TRBD1 (6 bases). The germline CDR1 and CDR2 sequences are KGHDR and SFDVKD. Between the trimmed V and J ends, which lost 4 bases and 3 bases, there was a span of 17 bases. The CDR3 runs to 16 residues. The DNA of the CDR3 is TGTGCCACCAGTGACGTAGCAGGGAAGGGGGACTATGGCTACACCTTC. Its translation: CATSDVAGKGDYGYTF.

The chain combines TRBV10-1 with TRBJ2-3; maybe TRBD2 (7 bases). The CDR3 runs 15 residues. V was pared by 2 bases and J by 2 bases, with 11 bases between. Germline CDR1 and CDR2: WNHNN and SYGVQD (reference sequence). Here the CDR3 reads CASSEAGAFTDTQYF. CDR3 DNA: TGCGCCAGCAGTGAGGCGGGGGCCTTCACAGATACGCAGTATTTT.

The chain has TRBV27 and TRBJ2-7, with 11 bases matching TRBD2. The germline V gene has CDR1 MNHEY and CDR2 SMNVEV (reference sequence). The CDR3 is 15 residues long. J was trimmed by 7 bases and V by 7 bases; bases with no gene match: 12. The CDR3 spells CASTLSGRAAGEQYF. The CDR3 DNA follows: TGTGCCAGCACCCTTAGCGGGAGGGCCGCAGGAGAGCAGTACTTC.

V gene TRBV9 combines with J gene TRBJ1-2; D gene ambiguous. V was cut by 0 bases and J by 8 bases, with 8 bases left in between. Germline V gene lookup returns CDR1 SGDLS and CDR2 YYNGEE. The CDR3 totals 12 residues. CDR3 loop: CASSVGAAGYTF. The CDR3 nucleotides are TGTGCCAGCAGCGTAGGGGCAGCAGGCTACACCTTC.

This chain uses TRBV18 with TRBJ2-3, with 7 bases aligning to TRBD2. This CDR3 is built from 14 residues. V was clipped by 0 bases and J by 6 bases; unmatched bases: 3. Germline lookup yields CDR1 KGHSH and CDR2 LQKENI. The CDR3 DNA sequence: TGTGCCAGCTCACCACCGTCACTAGCGGATACGCAGTATTTT. It translates to CASSPPSLADTQYF.

This clone was seen once. The chain joins TRBV7-8 to TRBJ2-7, with a possible D match to TRBD1 (5 bases). This CDR3 comprises 15 residues. Deletions cut 5 bases from V and 2 bases from J, with 16 bases between. Germline CDR1 reads SGHVS; CDR2 reads FQNEAQ. The CDR3 here is CASSLRQIDPYEQYF. DNA for the CDR3: TGTGCCAGCAGCCTGCGACAGATCGACCCCTACGAGCAGTACTTC.

This clone was seen once. The J gene is TRBJ1-2, the V gene TRBV19; D unresolved. Germline-derived CDR1 and CDR2 are LNHDA and SQIVND (reference sequence). This CDR3 is built from 15 residues. Trimming removed 5 bases from V and 10 bases from J, with 23 bases in between. The CDR3 DNA sequence: TGTGCCAGTAGTTCCCTGGCAGCACCGACTTACTACTACACCTTC. This encodes CASSSLAAPTYYYTF. Filled out from reference TRBV19 and TRBJ1-2, the complete variable domain reads DGGITQSPKYLFRKEGQNVTLSCEQNLNHDAMYWYRQDPGQGLRLIYYSQIVNDFQKGDIAEGYSVSREKKESFPLTVTSAQKNPTAFYLCASSSLAAPTYYYTFGSGTRLTVV.

The chain employs TRBV2 and TRBJ1-2; a weak D match, TRBD1 (5 bases). The germline CDR1 and CDR2 sequences are SNHLY and FYNNEI. The CDR3 contains 12 residues. The germline V and J ends were trimmed by 10 bases and 1 base, with 10 bases remaining between them. This CDR3 is CAITRDNYGYTF. The CDR3 DNA is TGTGCCATCACCAGGGATAACTATGGCTACACCTTC.

The table lists this clone with a few counts. This CDR3 is also generated by other DNA sequences in the sample. CDR3 sequence: CASSPGQGIYQPQHF. CDR3 DNA sequence: TGTGCCAGCTCACCTGGACAGGGCATCTATCAGCCCCAGCATTTT. V gene TRBV18 combines with J gene TRBJ1-5, with 8 bases aligning to TRBD1. The CDR3 extends over 15 amino acids. Germline V lookup: CDR1 KGHSH, CDR2 LQKENI. Losses at the gene ends were 3 bases for V and 5 bases for J; bases not matched to a gene: 6.

The chain joins TRBV7-3 to TRBJ2-2; tentatively, D is TRBD1 (7 bases). V was clipped by 5 bases and J by 6 bases, with 16 bases between them. The CDR3 consists of 15 residues. Germline V gene sequence: CDR1 SGHTA, CDR2 FQGTGA. CDR3 DNA: TGTGCCAGCAGCCCGTTACAGGGGAGGTCCGGGGAGCTGTTTTTT. Translated: CASSPLQGRSGELFF.

The chain combines TRBV7-3 with TRBJ2-7; D gene unclear. Trimming took off 1 base at V and 3 bases at J, with 13 bases between the two ends. CDR1 and CDR2 (germline): SGHTA, FQGTGA. This CDR3 has 15 amino acids. The DNA for the CDR3 is TGTGCCAGCAGCTTAAGTCATGGGCTCCTCTACGAGCAGTACTTC. It codes for CASSLSHGLLYEQYF.